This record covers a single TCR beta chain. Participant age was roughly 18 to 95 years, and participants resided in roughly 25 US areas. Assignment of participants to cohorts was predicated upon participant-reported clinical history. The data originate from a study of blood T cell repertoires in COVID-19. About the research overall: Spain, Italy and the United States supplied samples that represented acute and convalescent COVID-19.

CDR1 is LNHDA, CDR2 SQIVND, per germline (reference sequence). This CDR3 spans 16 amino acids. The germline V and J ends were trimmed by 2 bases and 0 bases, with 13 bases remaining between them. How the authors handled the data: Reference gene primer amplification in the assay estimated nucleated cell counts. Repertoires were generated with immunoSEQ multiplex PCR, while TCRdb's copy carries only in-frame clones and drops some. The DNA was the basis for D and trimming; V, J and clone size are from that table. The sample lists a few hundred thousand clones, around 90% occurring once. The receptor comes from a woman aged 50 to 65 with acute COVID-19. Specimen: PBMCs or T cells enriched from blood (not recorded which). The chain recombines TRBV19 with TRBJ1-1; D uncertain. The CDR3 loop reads CASSILGDSLNTEAFF. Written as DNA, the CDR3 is TGTGCCAGTAGTATACTCGGCGACTCCCTGAACACTGAAGCTTTCTTT.